These 11 T cell receptor beta chains share one sample of origin, sequenced in a study of identical twins. Each CDR3 protein gets one entry after TCRdb re-called the 5' RACE reads with MiXCR. The data hold roughly 710,000 distinct CDR3 sequences, with around 5.7% observed a single time. The sequenced sample was naive T cells sorted from blood. The receptor set was obtained from a man aged 18 to 30 in good health.

V is TRBV20-1 and J is TRBJ2-7; 7 bases line up with TRBD2. Germline V lookup: CDR1 DFQATT, CDR2 SNEGSKA (reference sequence). The CDR3 consists of 13 residues. Trimming cost V 5 bases and J 5 bases; bases outside gene matches: 9. The CDR3 region has the DNA TGCAGTGCTGGGGGGGGGAGGGGAAACGAGCAGTACTTC. Its translation: CSAGGGRGNEQYF.

This clonotype occurred many times. The chain recombines TRBV27 with TRBJ2-3, with 11 bases that match TRBD2. Germline lookup yields CDR1 MNHEY and CDR2 SMNVEV (reference sequence). The J segment lost 5 bases and the V segment lost 6 bases, leaving 4 bases of the junction unmatched. This CDR3 is built from 14 residues. Here the CDR3 reads CASSQLAGVDTQYF. The CDR3 nucleotides read TGTGCCAGCAGCCAACTAGCGGGAGTAGATACGCAGTATTTT.

This clonotype was detected many times. This chain links TRBV20-1 with TRBJ2-2; no clear D gene. The CDR3 contains 12 residues. Germline V lookup: CDR1 DFQATT, CDR2 SNEGSKA (reference sequence). Trimming took off 0 bases at V and 6 bases at J, with 5 bases between the two ends. CDR3 protein: CSARDLPGELFF. The CDR3 nucleotides are TGCAGTGCTAGAGATCTGCCCGGGGAGCTGTTTTTT.

This clonotype was counted many times. V gene TRBV9 combines with J gene TRBJ2-3; a weak D match, TRBD2 (5 bases). Germline CDR1 reads SGDLS; CDR2 reads YYNGEE. The V and J ends lost 1 base and 3 bases respectively, with 6 bases between them. This CDR3 contains 13 residues. Here the CDR3 DNA reads TGTGCCAGCAGCGTAAGCGGAACAGATACGCAGTATTTT. It encodes CASSVSGTDTQYF.

This clonotype was counted ten times or more. CDR3 sequence: CATTRWASGYNEQFF. CDR3 DNA: TGTGCCACTACCCGATGGGCTAGCGGATACAATGAGCAGTTCTTC. This chain joins TRBV15 and TRBJ2-1; 7 nucleotides agree with TRBD2. The CDR3 consists of 15 residues. Unmatched junction bases numbered 12, after V lost 9 bases and J lost 4 bases. In germline, CDR1 is LNHNV, CDR2 YYDKDF (reference sequence).

The chain recombines TRBV12-3 or TRBV12-4 with TRBJ2-1; TRBD2 might be the D (6 bases). The CDR3 consists of 14 residues. Trimming stripped 6 bases from V and 5 bases from J, with 14 bases between. The CDR3 DNA reads TGTGCCAGCAGCCCGCCGGGAGTGAACAATGAGCAGTTCTTC. Translating it yields CASSPPGVNNEQFF.

The gene calls are TRBV12-3 or TRBV12-4 and TRBJ2-1, with D perhaps matching TRBD1 (6 bases). V lost 6 bases and J 6 bases, leaving 9 bases between the germline ends. The CDR3 runs to 12 residues. CDR3 nucleotides: TGTGCCAGCAGCCGGGACATCAATGAGCAGTTCTTC. Its protein is CASSRDINEQFF.

In this sample, this clonotype turned up many times. V gene TRBV20-1 combines with J gene TRBJ1-4; D not resolved. Germline-derived CDR1 and CDR2 are DFQATT and SNEGSKA (reference sequence). The CDR3 consists of 13 residues. V was clipped by 5 bases and J by 0 bases, with 7 bases between them. The chain's CDR3 is CSALDSTNEKLFF. In nucleotides, the CDR3 is TGCAGTGCTTTAGATTCAACTAATGAAAAACTGTTTTTT.

CDR3 protein: CASSGQGRAGELFF. The CDR3 DNA sequence: TGCGCCAGCAGCGGACAGGGGAGGGCCGGGGAGCTGTTTTTT. The chain links TRBV5-1 to TRBJ2-2, with 9 bases aligning to TRBD1. The germline V gene encodes CDR1 SGHRS and CDR2 YFSETQ. Trimming removed 4 bases from V and 6 bases from J; junction bases left unmatched: 4. This CDR3 has 14 residues.

This clonotype was seen repeatedly, ten times or more. V is TRBV7-7 and J is TRBJ1-4, with a tentative D call TRBD1 (5 bases). The V end lost 1 base, the J end lost 4 bases, and 10 bases lay between the germline ends. Germline V gene data show CDR1 as SSHAT and CDR2 as FNYEAQ (reference sequence). CDR3 length equals 15 residues. CDR3 residues: CASSLGRGFNEKLFF. In DNA form, the CDR3 reads TGTGCCAGCAGCTTAGGACGGGGGTTTAATGAAAAACTGTTTTTT.

This clonotype was recorded at least ten times. The CDR3 protein is CASSQDWLAGGPGYEQYF. The CDR3 bases are TGCGCCAGCAGCCAAGATTGGCTAGCGGGAGGGCCTGGTTACGAGCAGTACTTC. The chain employs TRBV4-3 and TRBJ2-7, with TRBD2 matching 12 bases. With V trimmed by 0 bases and J by 4 bases, 10 bases remained unmatched. CDR3 length equals 18 residues. Germline V gene sequence: CDR1 LGHNA, CDR2 YSLEER.